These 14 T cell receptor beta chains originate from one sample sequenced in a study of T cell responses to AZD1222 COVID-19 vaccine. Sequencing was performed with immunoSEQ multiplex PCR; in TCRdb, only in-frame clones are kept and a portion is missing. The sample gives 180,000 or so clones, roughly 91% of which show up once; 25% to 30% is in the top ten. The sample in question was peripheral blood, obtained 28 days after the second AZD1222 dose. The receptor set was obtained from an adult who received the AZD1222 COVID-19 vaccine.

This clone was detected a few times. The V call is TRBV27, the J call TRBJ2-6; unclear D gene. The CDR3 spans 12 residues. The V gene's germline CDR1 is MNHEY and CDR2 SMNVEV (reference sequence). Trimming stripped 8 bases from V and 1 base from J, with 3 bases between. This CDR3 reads CASGSGANVLTF. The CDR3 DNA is TGTGCCAGCGGGTCTGGGGCCAACGTCCTGACTTTC.

CDR3 loop: CSVRLSQETQYF. The CDR3 DNA reads as TGCAGCGTGCGACTATCCCAAGAGACCCAGTACTTC. The gene calls are TRBV29-1 and TRBJ2-5; TRBD2 is a possible D gene (5 bases). Per germline, CDR1 SQVTM and CDR2 ANQGSEA. The ends were cut back, 6 bases at V and 1 base at J, with 9 bases in the middle. This CDR3 region has 12 residues.

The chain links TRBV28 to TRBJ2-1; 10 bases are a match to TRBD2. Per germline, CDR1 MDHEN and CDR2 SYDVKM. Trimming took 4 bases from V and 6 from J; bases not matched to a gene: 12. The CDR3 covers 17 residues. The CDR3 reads CASSSAGGPTNLNEQFF. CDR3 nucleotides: TGTGCCAGCAGTTCAGCGGGAGGGCCTACAAATCTCAATGAGCAGTTCTTC.

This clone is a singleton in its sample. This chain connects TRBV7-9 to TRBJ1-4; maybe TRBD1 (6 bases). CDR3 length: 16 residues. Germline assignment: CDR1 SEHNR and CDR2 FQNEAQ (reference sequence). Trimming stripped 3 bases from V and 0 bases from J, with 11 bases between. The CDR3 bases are TGTGCCAGCAGCTTGGGGGACACCGCAACTAATGAAAAACTGTTTTTT. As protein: CASSLGDTATNEKLFF.

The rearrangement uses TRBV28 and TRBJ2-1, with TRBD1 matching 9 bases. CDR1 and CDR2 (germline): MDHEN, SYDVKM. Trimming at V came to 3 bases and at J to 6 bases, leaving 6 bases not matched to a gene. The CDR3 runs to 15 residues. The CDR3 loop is CASSFSGQGPNEQFF. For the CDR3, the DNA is TGTGCCAGCAGTTTTTCGGGACAGGGCCCCAATGAGCAGTTCTTC. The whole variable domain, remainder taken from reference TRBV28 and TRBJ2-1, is DVKVTQSSRYLVKRTGEKVFLECVQDMDHENMFWYRQDPGLGLRLIYFSYDVKMKEKGDIPEGYSVSREKKERFSLILESASTNQTSMYLCASSFSGQGPNEQFFGPGTRLTVL.

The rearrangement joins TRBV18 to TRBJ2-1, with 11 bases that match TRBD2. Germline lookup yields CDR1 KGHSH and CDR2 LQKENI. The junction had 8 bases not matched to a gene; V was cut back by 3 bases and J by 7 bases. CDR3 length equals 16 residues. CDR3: CASSPALTSGENEQFF. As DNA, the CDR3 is TGTGCCAGCTCACCCGCATTGACTAGCGGGGAAAATGAGCAGTTCTTC.

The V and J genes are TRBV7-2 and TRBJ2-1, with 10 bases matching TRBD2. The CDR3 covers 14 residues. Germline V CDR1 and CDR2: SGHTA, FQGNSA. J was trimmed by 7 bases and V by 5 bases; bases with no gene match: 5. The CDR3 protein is CASSSPSGSNEQFF. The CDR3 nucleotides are TGTGCCAGCAGCAGTCCTAGCGGGAGTAATGAGCAGTTCTTC.

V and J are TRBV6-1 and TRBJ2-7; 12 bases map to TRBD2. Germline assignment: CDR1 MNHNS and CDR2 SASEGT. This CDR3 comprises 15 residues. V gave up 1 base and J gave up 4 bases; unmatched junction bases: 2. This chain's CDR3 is CASSEGTSGIYEQYF. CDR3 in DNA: TGTGCCAGCAGTGAAGGGACTAGCGGGATATACGAGCAGTACTTC.

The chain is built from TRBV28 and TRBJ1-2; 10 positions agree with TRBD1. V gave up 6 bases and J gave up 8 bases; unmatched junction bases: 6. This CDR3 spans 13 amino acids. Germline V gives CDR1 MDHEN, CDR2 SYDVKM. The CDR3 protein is CASRLGQGTGYTF. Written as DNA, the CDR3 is TGTGCCAGCAGGCTGGGACAGGGGACCGGCTACACCTTC.

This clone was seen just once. In nucleotides, the CDR3 is TGTGCCAGCAGCTTAAGCCTAGCGGGGACCACAGATACGCAGTATTTT. It is translated as CASSLSLAGTTDTQYF. This chain links TRBV7-3 with TRBJ2-3; 9 nucleotides align to TRBD2. V lost 1 base, J lost 2 bases, and 4 bases stayed unmatched. Germline CDR1 and CDR2: SGHTA and FQGTGA. The CDR3 covers 16 residues.

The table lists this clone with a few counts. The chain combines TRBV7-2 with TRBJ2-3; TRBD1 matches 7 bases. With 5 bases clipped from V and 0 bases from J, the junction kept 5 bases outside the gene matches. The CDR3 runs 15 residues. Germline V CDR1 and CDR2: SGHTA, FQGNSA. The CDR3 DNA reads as TGTGCCAGCAGCCTAGGACAGGCTAGCACAGATACGCAGTATTTT. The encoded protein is CASSLGQASTDTQYF. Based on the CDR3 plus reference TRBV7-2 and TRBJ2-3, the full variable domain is GAGVSQSPSNKVTEKGKDVELRCDPISGHTALYWYRQSLGQGLEFLIYFQGNSAPDKSGLPSDRFSAERTGGSVSTLTIQRTQQEDSAVYLCASSLGQASTDTQYFGPGTRLTVL.

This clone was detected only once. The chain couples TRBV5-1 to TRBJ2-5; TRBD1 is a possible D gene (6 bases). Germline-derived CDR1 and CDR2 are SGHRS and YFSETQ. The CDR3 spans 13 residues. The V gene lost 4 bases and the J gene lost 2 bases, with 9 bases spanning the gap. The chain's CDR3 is CASSGTRQETQYF. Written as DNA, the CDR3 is TGCGCCAGCAGCGGGACACGACAAGAGACCCAGTACTTC.

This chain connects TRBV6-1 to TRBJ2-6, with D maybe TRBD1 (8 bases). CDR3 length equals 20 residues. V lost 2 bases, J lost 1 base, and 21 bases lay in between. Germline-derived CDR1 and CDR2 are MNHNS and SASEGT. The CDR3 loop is CASSEKPTGGAISGANVLTF. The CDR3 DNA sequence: TGTGCCAGCAGTGAAAAACCAACAGGGGGGGCAATTTCTGGGGCCAACGTCCTGACTTTC.

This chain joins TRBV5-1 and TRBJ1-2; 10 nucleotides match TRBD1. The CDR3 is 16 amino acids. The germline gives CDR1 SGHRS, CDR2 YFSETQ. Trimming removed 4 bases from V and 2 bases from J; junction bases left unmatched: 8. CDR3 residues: CASSLGLGQGNYGYTF. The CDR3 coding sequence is TGCGCCAGCAGCCTTGGCCTGGGACAGGGGAACTATGGCTACACCTTC.